This T cell receptor (beta chain) was captured by sequencing in a study of beta chain features in type 1 diabetes. Study-level results: Although PCR might favor shorter templates, it would do so equally in patients and controls. VDJ junctions sequenced from type 1 diabetes patients showed fewer insertions and more deletions. Moderately but significantly shorter TCRB CDR3s were found in Type 1 diabetes patients in all four CD4+ subsets. Any role of HLA type in TCRB rearrangement remained unresolved here.

Reverse transcribing all isolated RNA meant expressed TCRB transcripts were sequenced. The table came from immunoSEQ multiplex PCR; TCRdb's copy has only in-frame clones and leaves some out. The table has 300,000 to 400,000 clones, about 11% seen once; the top ten hold 0.015%. The germline gives CDR1 LGHNA, CDR2 YSLEER. V dropped 0 bases and J dropped 1; count of bases not matched to a gene: 9. CDR3 length: 17 amino acids. This clone showed up just a few times. Its antigen remains unidentified. The chain recombines TRBV4-3 with TRBJ2-7; TRBD1 agrees at 7 bases. The sequencing input was naive CD4+ T cells from blood. This TCR derives from a woman under 40 in good health. CDR3 DNA: TGCGCCAGCAGCCAAGATTTTGAGAGCAGGGGGTCCTACGAGCAGTACTTC. Protein sequence: CASSQDFESRGSYEQYF.